This entry features one TCR beta chain sequence. The data originate from a study of blood T cell repertoires in COVID-19. Sequencing was performed with immunoSEQ multiplex PCR; in TCRdb, only in-frame clones are kept and a portion is missing. The sample has some 180,000 clones, 81% seen once. V was cut by 7 bases and J by 5 bases, with 13 bases left in between. The germline V gene has CDR1 SGHRS and CDR2 YFSETQ. This CDR3 region has 13 residues. The clonotype originates from a woman aged 80 or over with COVID-19, enrolled during active disease. The V gene is TRBV5-1, the J gene TRBJ2-1; unclear D gene. Input material: peripheral blood. The CDR3 DNA reads as TGCGCCAGCCGCTACGAGCACGACAATGAGCAGTTCTTC. Translated: CASRYEHDNEQFF.